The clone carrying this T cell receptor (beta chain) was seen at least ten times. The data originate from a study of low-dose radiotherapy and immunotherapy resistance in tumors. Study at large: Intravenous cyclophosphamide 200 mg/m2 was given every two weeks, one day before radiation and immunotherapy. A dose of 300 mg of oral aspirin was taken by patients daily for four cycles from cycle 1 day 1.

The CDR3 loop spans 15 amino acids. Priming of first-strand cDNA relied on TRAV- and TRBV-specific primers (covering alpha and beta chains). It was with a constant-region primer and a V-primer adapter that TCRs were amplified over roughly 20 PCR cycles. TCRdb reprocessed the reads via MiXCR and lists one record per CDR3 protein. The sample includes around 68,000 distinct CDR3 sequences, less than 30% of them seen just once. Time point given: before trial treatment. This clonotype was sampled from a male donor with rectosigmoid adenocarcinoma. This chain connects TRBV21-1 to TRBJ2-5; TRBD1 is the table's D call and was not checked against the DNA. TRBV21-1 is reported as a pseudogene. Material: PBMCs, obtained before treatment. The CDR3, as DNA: TGTGCCAGCAGCAAAAAGGGGGAGGTTTGGAAGACCCAGTACTTC. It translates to CASSKKGEVWKTQYF.